This T cell receptor (beta chain) was profiled in a study of T cell repertoires in cytomegalovirus infection. Across the study: It was the public TCR beta signatures that indicated both CMV infection and matching HLA type.

V was pared by 5 bases and J by 8 bases, with 13 bases between. CDR3 length equals 12 residues. Germline values: CDR1 SGHTA, CDR2 FQGNSA. This clonotype was counted at least ten times. Its antigen is still unknown. Notes on the study in general: The cumulative frequency of public TCR beta families identified carriers of CMV plus the relevant HLA. There were HLA-C-restricted CMV-specific TCR beta clonotypes dominating the ex vivo response.

TCRdb fed the reads into MiXCR, producing one record per CDR3 protein. This sample has some 280,000 distinct CDR3 sequences, with roughly an eighth found just once. Specimen: PBMCs. The TCR originated in a human donor in good health (CMV status not recorded). Some clones in this sample may be carry-over from other donors' samples. This chain links TRBV7-2 with TRBJ2-7; perhaps TRBD2 as D (6 bases). CDR3 DNA sequence: TGTGCCAGCAGCGAGACTAGTGGTAAGCAGTACTTC. Translating it yields CASSETSGKQYF. The entire variable domain, with the rest obtained from reference TRBV7-2 and TRBJ2-7, is as follows: GAGVSQSPSNKVTEKGKDVELRCDPISGHTALYWYRQSLGQGLEFLIYFQGNSAPDKSGLPSDRFSAERTGGSVSTLTIQRTQQEDSAVYLCASSETSGKQYFGPGTRLTVT.